The clone carrying this TCR beta chain was counted between two and nine times. This record belongs to a study of cytomegalovirus exposure and HLA in healthy donors. Germline CDR1 is MNHNY and CDR2 is SVGAGI (reference sequence). This CDR3 has 16 residues. V dropped 0 bases and J dropped 5 bases, with 14 bases sitting between them. In the PCR, 60 Vbeta and 13 Jbeta primers were used. Here immunoSEQ multiplex PCR was the method, and the copy in TCRdb shows in-frame clones only, minus some. The sample lists 130,000 to 150,000 clones; over 60% were seen once. The specimen sequenced was PBMCs. J is TRBJ1-5 and V is TRBV6-6; TRBD1 might be the D (5 bases). The sequence was obtained from a woman between 50 and 59 years old in good health and CMV-seronegative. The CDR3 loop is CASSYSDIRVDQPQHF. The CDR3 DNA reads as TGTGCCAGCAGTTACTCGGACATCAGAGTTGATCAGCCCCAGCATTTT.